The entry below gives a single T cell receptor beta chain sequence along with its context. Its cognate antigen has yet to be identified. Qualities for individual bases were not recorded, and no much larger clone is one base off. Peripheral blood CD8+ and CD4+ T cells from healthy donors, Susac syndrome patients and multiple sclerosis patients were profiled by high-throughput TCR beta sequencing. The multiple sclerosis controls were treatment-naive patients who had stable or active relapsing-remitting disease and met the revised McDonald criteria. Bulk CD8+ and CD4+ T cells were purified by magnetic negative isolation, whereas CD8+ TEMRA cells were enriched by FACS. Blood was drawn into EDTA tubes, processed within 24 hours, and PBMCs were isolated by density gradient centrifugation. PBMCs intended for TCR sequencing were cryopreserved in liquid nitrogen and thawed later in a water bath at 37 degrees C. The sorted or isolated CD4+, CD8+ and CD8+ TEMRA cells had a purity of 90% or higher.

Taken from the germline V gene, the CDR1 and CDR2 loops are MGHRA and YSYEKL. The CDR3 measures 17 amino acids from cysteine to phenylalanine. The kept DNA is CDR3 alone, 51 bases in frame from the first base. The junction carries 15 bases between V and J, which are trimmed by 0 bases and 1 base respectively. The data were obtained in a study of CD8 T cells in Susac syndrome (dated by TCRdb to about 2019). General notes on the study: The study used repertoire sequencing to test whether antigen drove CD8+ T cell activation and differentiation in Susac syndrome. CD8+ T cell repertoire clonality was compared between some 13 healthy donors, some 14 Susac syndrome patients and roughly 15 multiple sclerosis patients.

Overall study outcomes, separate from this receptor: The study acknowledged that relatively few individuals were included in the TCR sequencing and HLA analysis.

RNA was extracted using the RNeasy kit, and roughly 0.5 to 1 microgram was reverse transcribed with random hexamers. The immunoSEQ multiplex PCR assay, which covers 54 Vbeta and 13 Jbeta segments, was used to amplify TCR beta CDR3 regions. To correct PCR amplification bias, a synthetic template baseline was used for both primer optimization and computational correction. On the authors' methods: Only productive sequences were kept, with reads annotated to V, D and J genes according to IMGT and analyzed in immunoSEQ Analyzer. Clonality was calculated as one minus the Shannon entropy normalized by log2 of the number of productive unique sequences. Public and private clones were assessed among the 100 most prevalent clones of each patient and control. Clones were defined as Susac-specific if absent from the healthy and MS cohorts, from 1052 published viral clones and from other ImmuneACCESS disease sequences. TCRdb reprocessed the public reads (quality trimming at Q25 with fastp, clone calling with MiXCR) and kept in-frame beta chains. Rows with a matching CDR3 protein are joined into one entry that keeps the most common DNA and genes. The V and J calls were determined by TCRdb, not by the authors. The sample contains approximately 150,000 distinct CDR3 sequences, approximately 79% of them found a single time. The biggest ten clones account for around 0.51% of the sample.

The chain links TRBV4-1 with TRBJ2-5; TRBD2 is perhaps the D gene, given 6 matching bases. The receptor comes from a human donor with multiple sclerosis. The sample consisted of CD8+ T cells from PBMCs. The DNA reads TGCGCCAGCAGCCAAGAGACGGGGAGGCTAAGCCAAGAGACCCAGTACTTC. This sequence encodes CASSQETGRLSQETQYF.